Presented here are 27 T cell receptor beta chains from one specimen sequenced in a study of blood T cell repertoires in COVID-19. Clones were read by immunoSEQ multiplex PCR, and TCRdb kept only the in-frame ones, dropping some. This repertoire shows about 97,000 clones, 60% to 80% found once; its top ten account for 9.8%. Sequencing was done on a sample of peripheral blood. These receptors all come from a man in his 60s with active or convalescent COVID-19.

V is TRBV7-9 and J is TRBJ2-1; D not resolved. Looked up from germline, CDR1 is SEHNR and CDR2 is FQNEAQ (reference sequence). CDR3 length equals 14 residues. Deletions cut 5 bases from V and 7 bases from J, with 15 bases between. The CDR3 nucleotides are TGTGCCAGCAGCCCGCCGGCCCCCGGGAATGAGCAGTTCTTC. It yields the protein CASSPPAPGNEQFF.

V is TRBV5-1 and J is TRBJ2-3; 8 bases map to TRBD2. This CDR3 spans 15 amino acids. Germline V gives CDR1 SGHRS, CDR2 YFSETQ. Trimming at V came to 3 bases and at J to 6 bases, leaving 9 bases not matched to a gene. This CDR3 is CASSSFGTSKDTQYF. CDR3 bases: TGCGCCAGCAGCTCTTTCGGGACTAGTAAGGATACGCAGTATTTT. Variable domain in full (rest from reference TRBV5-1 and TRBJ2-3): KAGVTQTPRYLIKTRGQQVTLSCSPISGHRSVSWYQQTPGQGLQFLFEYFSETQRNKGNFPGRFSGRQFSNSRSEMNVSTLELGDSALYLCASSSFGTSKDTQYFGPGTRLTVL.

The chain combines TRBV6-2 or TRBV6-3 with TRBJ2-1; TRBD1 matches at 7 bases. Trimming removed 6 bases from V and 1 base from J; junction bases left unmatched: 12. The germline V gene encodes CDR1 MNHEY and CDR2 SVGEGT. This CDR3 has 17 amino acids. The CDR3 DNA is TGTGCCAGCAGCAAACCCCAGGGGGTTGGGTCCTACAATGAGCAGTTCTTC. Its translation is CASSKPQGVGSYNEQFF.

This clone was detected a few times. The chain links TRBV4-1 to TRBJ1-5, with a tentative D call TRBD1 (5 bases). Trimming pared 3 bases from V and 6 bases from J, leaving 18 bases between. CDR1 is MGHRA, CDR2 YSYEKL, per germline. This CDR3 contains 16 residues. DNA for the CDR3: TGCGCCAGCAGCCAGACGGGCAAGGGGCAGGGTCAGCCCCAGCATTTT. This translates into CASSQTGKGQGQPQHF.

The V and J genes are TRBV7-9 and TRBJ1-2, with 8 bases that match TRBD1. This CDR3 is 13 amino acids long. The trim removed 6 bases at V and 4 bases at J, leaving 4 bases unmatched. Germline CDR1 and CDR2: SEHNR and FQNEAQ (reference sequence). The CDR3 DNA follows: TGTGCCAGCAGTTCAGGGGGCATCTATGGCTACACCTTC. Residues: CASSSGGIYGYTF.

The chain joins TRBV20-1 to TRBJ2-1, with 10 bases lining up with TRBD2. With 3 bases clipped from V and 9 bases from J, the junction kept 8 bases outside the gene matches. The CDR3 is 14 residues long. The germline V gene has CDR1 DFQATT and CDR2 SNEGSKA (reference sequence). Written as DNA, the CDR3 is TGCAGTGCTAGTAGCGGGAGGATTACGGGTGAGCAGTTCTTC. Translation gives CSASSGRITGEQFF.

The chain carries TRBV28 and TRBJ1-5; 10 bases are a match to TRBD1. Germline V gene lookup returns CDR1 MDHEN and CDR2 SYDVKM. The CDR3 spans 14 residues. Trimming removed 5 bases from V and 7 bases from J; junction bases left unmatched: 5. The CDR3 region is CASSRQGATQPQHF. The CDR3, as DNA: TGTGCCAGCAGTCGACAGGGGGCAACCCAGCCCCAGCATTTT.

The V and J genes are TRBV5-5 and TRBJ1-4, with 9 bases matching TRBD1. CDR3 size: 15 residues. In germline, CDR1 is SGHKS, CDR2 YYEKEE (reference sequence). The V and J ends lost 5 bases and 7 bases, in that order; junction bases with no gene match: 9. The CDR3 DNA reads TGTGCCAGCAGGGGGGGGACAGGGCCAAGTGAAAAACTGTTTTTT. It encodes CASRGGTGPSEKLFF.

The chain carries TRBV30 and TRBJ1-6, with TRBD1 matching 7 bases. The junction had 1 base not matched to a gene; V was cut back by 4 bases and J by 4 bases. This CDR3 is built from 13 residues. CDR1 and CDR2 (germline): GTSNPN, SVGIG (reference sequence). CDR3 amino acids: CAWTGGYNSPLHF. CDR3 coding DNA: TGTGCCTGGACAGGGGGATATAATTCACCCCTCCACTTT.

J is TRBJ1-6 and V is TRBV10-1, with 9 bases aligning to TRBD1. J was trimmed by 11 bases and V by 6 bases; bases with no gene match: 5. The germline CDR1 and CDR2 sequences are WNHNN and SYGVQD (reference sequence). The CDR3 length is 13 residues. CDR3: CASSGGQGTPLHF. The CDR3 DNA is TGCGCCAGCAGCGGCGGACAGGGGACACCCCTCCACTTT.

This clone occurred a few times. The chain recombines TRBV28 with TRBJ1-2; D is undetermined. The germline V gene has CDR1 MDHEN and CDR2 SYDVKM. V was pared by 6 bases and J by 4 bases, with 12 bases between. This CDR3 has 13 residues. The CDR3 coding sequence is TGTGCCAGCAGGATTGACACAAGCTATGGCTACACCTTC. Translation: CASRIDTSYGYTF.

The V gene is TRBV7-3, the J gene TRBJ1-5, with D possibly being TRBD1 (6 bases). This CDR3 is 15 amino acids long. V was shortened by 0 bases and J by 2 bases, with 8 bases between the two germline ends. Germline CDR1 and CDR2: SGHTA and FQGTGA. The CDR3 region has the DNA TGTGCCAGCAGCTTAACAGGGGGAGGCAATCAGCCCCAGCATTTT. This translates into CASSLTGGGNQPQHF.

V usage is TRBV5-1 and J usage is TRBJ2-7, with TRBD2 matching over 8 bases. The CDR3 contains 15 residues. Losses at the gene ends were 1 base for V and 3 bases for J; bases not matched to a gene: 6. In germline, CDR1 is SGHRS, CDR2 YFSETQ. CDR3 in amino acids: CASSLYPTSGYEQYF. CDR3 sequence (DNA): TGCGCCAGCAGCTTGTACCCAACTAGCGGCTACGAGCAGTACTTC.

The J gene is TRBJ2-1, the V gene TRBV5-4; 7 positions match TRBD1. The V segment lost 0 bases and the J segment 9 bases; nucleotides outside the gene matches: 6. Per germline, CDR1 SGHNT and CDR2 YYREEE (reference sequence). This CDR3 has 14 residues. The CDR3 here is CASSLEGAFAEQFF. CDR3 in DNA: TGTGCCAGCAGCTTGGAGGGGGCGTTTGCTGAGCAGTTCTTC.

The CDR3: CASSGTGAETQYF. CDR3 nucleotides: TGTGCCAGCAGCGGGACAGGCGCAGAGACCCAGTACTTC. This rearrangement joins TRBV9 to TRBJ2-5; 7 bases map to TRBD1. In germline, CDR1 is SGDLS, CDR2 YYNGEE. The CDR3 has 13 amino acids. V lost 3 bases, J lost 4 bases, and 3 bases stayed unmatched.

The V call is TRBV15, the J call TRBJ1-1; possible D gene TRBD1, 6 bases. CDR1 and CDR2 (germline): LNHNV, YYDKDF (reference sequence). V lost 5 bases, J lost 5 bases, and 21 bases lay in between. This CDR3 has 16 amino acids. The CDR3 region is CATSLERGGPKTEAFF. In DNA, the CDR3 is TGTGCCACCAGCCTTGAAAGGGGGGGTCCGAAGACTGAAGCTTTCTTT. Full variable domain (remainder filled in from reference TRBV15 and TRBJ1-1): DAMVIQNPRYQVTQFGKPVTLSCSQTLNHNVMYWYQQKSSQAPKLLFHYYDKDFNNEADTPDNFQSRRPNTSFCFLDIRSPGLGDTAMYLCATSLERGGPKTEAFFGQGTRLTVV.

The J gene is TRBJ1-5, the V gene TRBV11-3; 9 bases are shared with TRBD1. The CDR3 runs 15 residues. V trimming: 6 bases; J trimming: 1 base; junction bases outside the gene matches: 4. Germline V gene sequence: CDR1 SGHNT, CDR2 YENEEA. CDR3 residues: CASSAGQGSNQPQHF. The CDR3 DNA sequence: TGTGCCAGCAGTGCAGGACAGGGGAGCAATCAGCCCCAGCATTTT.

The CDR3 DNA follows: TGTGCCAGCAGCGAAGGGACAGGGGTGCGAGCTTTCTTT. Its protein product is CASSEGTGVRAFF. The chain links TRBV7-2 to TRBJ1-1; 10 nucleotides match TRBD1. The CDR3 covers 13 residues. The V gene's germline CDR1 is SGHTA and CDR2 FQGNSA. The V segment lost 5 bases and the J segment 10 bases; nucleotides outside the gene matches: 7.

V is TRBV5-1 and J is TRBJ2-2; 9 positions match TRBD1. Germline V CDR1 and CDR2: SGHRS, YFSETQ. The V segment lost 4 bases and the J segment 5 bases; nucleotides outside the gene matches: 12. The CDR3 runs 17 residues. The CDR3 sequence: CASSPRDRAQGTGELFF. The CDR3 coding sequence is TGCGCCAGCAGCCCCCGGGACAGGGCCCAAGGGACCGGGGAGCTGTTTTTT.

The chain combines TRBV4-1 with TRBJ1-2, with TRBD1 as a possible D gene (5 bases). The CDR3 totals 15 residues. Per the germline V gene, CDR1 is MGHRA and CDR2 is YSYEKL. With 1 base removed from V and 4 bases from J, the gap between germline ends came to 13 bases. The CDR3 DNA sequence: TGCGCCAGCAGCCAAGGACAGACGGGCGGCTATGGCTACACCTTC. It is translated as CASSQGQTGGYGYTF.

The rearrangement uses TRBV3-1 (or the pseudogene TRBV3-2) and TRBJ1-6, with D perhaps TRBD1 (6 bases). V shed 1 base and J shed 8 bases, with 12 bases lying between them. This CDR3 contains 15 residues. Germline CDR1 reads LGHDT; CDR2 reads YNNKEL (reference sequence). The CDR3 is CASSQVTRGHSPLHF. CDR3 DNA: TGTGCCAGCAGCCAAGTAACCAGGGGTCATTCACCCCTCCACTTT.

This CDR3 reads CASSSPDRASGAFF. CDR3 DNA: TGTGCCAGCAGCTCCCCCGACAGGGCCTCTGGGGCTTTCTTT. This rearrangement joins TRBV7-9 to TRBJ1-1, with 7 bases aligning to TRBD1. V was clipped by 4 bases and J by 11 bases; unmatched bases: 13. CDR1 and CDR2 (germline): SEHNR, FQNEAQ (reference sequence). The length of the CDR3 is 14 residues.

The chain employs TRBV2 and TRBJ1-6; D perhaps matches TRBD1 (6 bases). Trimming stripped 7 bases from V and 9 bases from J, with 22 bases between. Germline CDR1 SNHLY, CDR2 FYNNEI. The CDR3 has 16 residues. In DNA, the CDR3 is TGTGCCAGCACTAACACCCTTACAGGGACGGGTTCACCCCTCCACTTT. Translated, it gives CASTNTLTGTGSPLHF.

This chain connects TRBV6-5 to TRBJ2-7, with TRBD1 identical over 9 bases. CDR1 is MNHEY and CDR2 is SVGAGI in the germline V gene. The V and J ends lost 4 bases and 5 bases, in that order; junction bases with no gene match: 3. CDR3 length: 13 amino acids. The CDR3 bases are TGTGCCAGCAGTTTTCGACAGGGGGACGAGCAGTACGTC. Protein: CASSFRQGDEQYV.

The rearrangement links TRBV18 to TRBJ2-5; 8 nucleotides align to TRBD2. V gave up 5 bases and J gave up 2 bases; unmatched junction bases: 7. This CDR3 is 15 amino acids long. CDR1 and CDR2 from the germline V gene are KGHSH and LQKENI. CDR3 DNA: TGTGCCAGCTCAGGAGCGGGAGAATTGCAAGAGACCCAGTACTTC. This gives the protein CASSGAGELQETQYF.

The chain is built from TRBV20-1 and TRBJ2-2, with D possibly TRBD2 on 7 matching bases. This CDR3 is 16 amino acids long. V lost 3 bases to trimming and J lost 6 bases, with 20 bases between them. Germline loops: CDR1 DFQATT, CDR2 SNEGSKA (reference sequence). In DNA, the CDR3 is TGCAGTGCTAGTCCATCGGGGGGCGCGATTTCCGGGGAGCTGTTTTTT. Its translation: CSASPSGGAISGELFF.

V gene TRBV2 combines with J gene TRBJ2-3, with 12 bases matching TRBD2. In germline, CDR1 is SNHLY, CDR2 FYNNEI. V lost 8 bases, J lost 3 bases, and 6 bases stayed unmatched. The CDR3 has 15 residues. This CDR3 reads CASGELAGGTDTQYF. DNA of the CDR3: TGTGCCAGCGGAGAACTAGCGGGAGGAACAGATACGCAGTATTTT.